This T cell receptor beta chain stems from a study of blood T cell repertoires in COVID-19. Study details: Sites in the United States, Italy and Spain provided acute and convalescent COVID-19 samples. PBMCs, B-cell-depleted T cells, or T cells were the source of the cDNA or gDNA that made up the material.

TCRdb keeps only in-frame clones here, not all; method: immunoSEQ multiplex PCR. The sample has around 37,000 clones; about 85% are singletons. The CDR3 has 14 amino acids. Trimming removed 2 bases from V and 9 bases from J, with 14 bases in between. Germline lookup yields CDR1 MNHEY and CDR2 SVGEGT. Sequences were obtained from peripheral blood. The chain carries TRBV6-2 or TRBV6-3 and TRBJ2-1, with D perhaps TRBD1 (6 bases). The sequence was obtained from a man between 45 and 60 years old with active or convalescent COVID-19. This CDR3 is CASSYGQGHVEQFF. In DNA form, the CDR3 reads TGTGCCAGCAGTTACGGTCAGGGGCACGTTGAGCAGTTCTTC.